The 23 T cell receptor beta chains below come from one sample, sequenced in a study of cytomegalovirus exposure and HLA in healthy donors. PCR amplification relied on 60 Vbeta primers (plus 13 Jbeta primers). Assay used: immunoSEQ multiplex PCR; TCRdb lists only in-frame clones, some missing. The sample records 240,000 or so clones, 80% to 85% being singletons. Sequenced input: PBMCs. Receptors originate from a woman in her sixties in good health and CMV-seropositive.

This clone has just a few counts. The chain employs TRBV5-1 and TRBJ1-2, with 10 bases fitting TRBD1. This CDR3 is built from 14 residues. J lost 2 bases, V lost 4 bases, and 2 bases had no gene match. Germline V gives CDR1 SGHRS, CDR2 YFSETQ. CDR3 loop: CASSQGQGNYGYTF. CDR3 sequence (DNA): TGCGCCAGCAGCCAGGGACAGGGGAACTATGGCTACACCTTC.

The chain links TRBV30 to TRBJ2-7; the match to TRBD2 covers 11 bases. Germline V CDR1 and CDR2: GTSNPN, SVGIG (reference sequence). The CDR3 is made up of 16 amino acids. Losses at the gene ends were 2 bases for V and 6 bases for J; bases not matched to a gene: 12. The CDR3 reads CAWSRVLAGVGGEQYF. The DNA of the CDR3 is TGTGCCTGGAGTCGTGTACTAGCGGGAGTGGGGGGCGAGCAGTACTTC. Together with reference TRBV30 and TRBJ2-7, the CDR3 gives the full variable domain: SQTIHQWPATLVQPVGSPLSLECTVEGTSNPNLYWYRQAAGRGLQLLFYSVGIGQISSEVPQNLSASRPQDRQFILSSKKLLLSDSGFYLCAWSRVLAGVGGEQYFGPGTRLTVT.

This clone was counted a few times. J is TRBJ1-4 and V is TRBV7-9; the D gene is possibly TRBD1 (5 bases). The V gene lost 6 bases and the J gene lost 8 bases, with 13 bases spanning the gap. Germline V gene lookup returns CDR1 SEHNR and CDR2 FQNEAQ (reference sequence). CDR3 length: 13 amino acids. The CDR3: CASSQGSEEKLFF. CDR3 coding DNA: TGTGCCAGCAGTCAGGGATCAGAAGAAAAACTGTTTTTT.

The V gene is TRBV7-9, the J gene TRBJ2-7; D perhaps matches TRBD1 (6 bases). Germline CDR1 reads SEHNR; CDR2 reads FQNEAQ (reference sequence). The length of the CDR3 is 14 residues. With 6 bases removed from V and 1 base from J, the gap between germline ends came to 13 bases. The CDR3 DNA follows: TGTGCCAGCAGGTCCGGACAGAATTCCTACGAGCAGTACTTC. The encoded protein is CASRSGQNSYEQYF.

This rearrangement joins TRBV15 to TRBJ1-1, with 7 bases identical to TRBD1. The V and J ends lost 2 bases and 4 bases, in that order; junction bases with no gene match: 7. The germline CDR1 and CDR2 sequences are LNHNV and YYDKDF (reference sequence). The CDR3 runs to 15 residues. The CDR3 protein is CATSRQTGFGTEAFF. In nucleotides, the CDR3 is TGTGCCACCAGCAGACAGACAGGGTTCGGCACTGAAGCTTTCTTT.

V usage is TRBV9 and J usage is TRBJ1-2; D call uncertain. The germline V and J ends were trimmed by 4 bases and 0 bases, with 10 bases remaining between them. The CDR3 totals 14 residues. CDR1 is SGDLS and CDR2 is YYNGEE in the germline V gene. The CDR3 region is CASSPGNANYGYTF. In nucleotides, the CDR3 is TGTGCCAGCAGCCCAGGCAATGCTAACTATGGCTACACCTTC.

The V and J genes are TRBV5-1 and TRBJ2-1; 7 positions match TRBD1. The V gene end was trimmed by 2 bases and the J gene end by 5 bases; junction bases not matched to a gene: 10. Germline V CDR1 and CDR2: SGHRS, YFSETQ. The CDR3 has 16 residues. The CDR3 loop is CASSLSSGGHHNEQFF. In DNA form, the CDR3 reads TGCGCCAGCAGCTTAAGTTCAGGGGGACACCACAATGAGCAGTTCTTC.

This chain links TRBV15 with TRBJ2-3; 14 bases fit TRBD2. J gave up 3 bases and V 1 base, and 15 bases lay outside the gene matches. Germline CDR1 and CDR2: LNHNV and YYDKDF (reference sequence). CDR3 length: 21 amino acids. The CDR3 nucleotides read TGTGCCACCAGCAGAGGCACGACTAGCGGGAGGGCCGGCAGTGGAACAGATACGCAGTATTTT. Protein sequence: CATSRGTTSGRAGSGTDTQYF.

This chain links TRBV5-1 with TRBJ2-7, with a weak D call TRBD1 (5 bases). Per germline, CDR1 SGHRS and CDR2 YFSETQ. This CDR3 has 14 amino acids. The ends were cut back, 1 base at V and 5 bases at J, with 13 bases in the middle. The CDR3 spells CASSLQGVRDEQYF. The CDR3, as DNA: TGCGCCAGCAGCTTGCAAGGTGTCAGGGACGAGCAGTACTTC.

The chain is built from TRBV4-2 and TRBJ1-5; 7 bases fit TRBD1. The CDR3 is 16 amino acids. With V trimmed by 1 base and J by 6 bases, 9 bases remained unmatched. Germline-derived CDR1 and CDR2 are LGHNA and YNFKEQ. The CDR3 protein is CASSQGVDREGQPQHF. CDR3 in DNA: TGTGCCAGCAGCCAAGGAGTAGACAGGGAAGGTCAGCCCCAGCATTTT.

The rearrangement uses TRBV7-2 and TRBJ1-1; possible D gene TRBD1, 5 bases. V was clipped by 6 bases and J by 1 base, with 12 bases between them. CDR1 is SGHTA, CDR2 FQGNSA, per germline. CDR3 length: 14 amino acids. Here the CDR3 reads CASRGGTTNTEAFF. CDR3 DNA sequence: TGTGCCAGCAGGGGGGGGACCACGAACACTGAAGCTTTCTTT.

V gene TRBV28 combines with J gene TRBJ1-5, with unresolved D. The CDR3 is 16 amino acids. With 5 bases removed from V and 2 bases from J, the gap between germline ends came to 16 bases. In germline, CDR1 is MDHEN, CDR2 SYDVKM. The CDR3 loop reads CASSLTRGLGNQPQHF. CDR3 nucleotides: TGTGCCAGCAGTCTAACTAGAGGGCTTGGCAATCAGCCCCAGCATTTT.

The CDR3 reads CASSTQTHLGSPLHF. Here the CDR3 DNA reads TGTGCCAGCAGCACACAGACACACTTGGGTTCACCCCTCCACTTT. The V call is TRBV7-2, the J call TRBJ1-6; D unclear. Germline V gene data show CDR1 as SGHTA and CDR2 as FQGNSA. V lost 5 bases and J 9 bases, leaving 17 bases between the germline ends. The CDR3 has 15 residues.

The count of this clone is one. The chain joins TRBV19 to TRBJ1-1; 10 bases align to TRBD1. The CDR3 extends over 15 amino acids. Germline-derived CDR1 and CDR2 are LNHDA and SQIVND (reference sequence). The J segment lost 5 bases and the V segment lost 4 bases, leaving 7 bases of the junction unmatched. CDR3 amino acids: CASSTPGQGSTEAFF. In DNA, the CDR3 is TGTGCCAGTAGTACACCGGGACAGGGGAGTACTGAAGCTTTCTTT.

The rearrangement joins TRBV6-5 to TRBJ2-5, with 10 nucleotides matching TRBD2. Trimming at V came to 6 bases and at J to 7 bases, leaving 8 bases not matched to a gene. This CDR3 spans 14 amino acids. In germline, CDR1 is MNHEY, CDR2 SVGAGI. DNA for the CDR3: TGTGCCAGCAGGTCTAGCGGGAGCGGTGGGACCCAGTACTTC. Protein product: CASRSSGSGGTQYF.

Details on this clone: Additional DNA sequences in this sample encode the identical CDR3. The V gene is TRBV7-7, the J gene TRBJ2-1, with TRBD1 matching over 8 bases. The CDR3 length is 16 residues. Germline CDR1 and CDR2: SSHAT and FNYEAQ (reference sequence). Trimming cost V 2 bases and J 3 bases; bases outside gene matches: 6. The CDR3 bases are TGTGCCAGCAGCTTATCCAGAGACAGGGGCTACAATGAGCAGTTCTTC. Its protein product is CASSLSRDRGYNEQFF. The full variable domain, completed using reference TRBV7-7 and TRBJ2-1, is GAGVSQSPRYKVTKRGQDVTLRCDPISSHATLYWYQQALGQGPEFLTYFNYEAQPDKSGLPSDRFSAERPEGSISTLTIQRTEQRDSAMYRCASSLSRDRGYNEQFFGPGTRLTVL.

The rearrangement uses TRBV29-1 and TRBJ1-1; no definite D call. The CDR3 length is 13 residues. The germline CDR1 and CDR2 sequences are SQVTM and ANQGSEA. V lost 2 bases to trimming and J lost 6 bases, with 13 bases between them. This CDR3 is CSVEFVSRPEAFF. In DNA, the CDR3 is TGCAGCGTTGAATTTGTGTCGCGGCCTGAAGCTTTCTTT. Filled out from reference TRBV29-1 and TRBJ1-1, the complete variable domain reads SAVISQKPSRDICQRGTSLTIQCQVDSQVTMMFWYRQQPGQSLTLIATANQGSEATYESGFVIDKFPISRPNLTFSTLTVSNMSPEDSSIYLCSVEFVSRPEAFFGQGTRLTVV.

V and J are TRBV5-1 and TRBJ2-1; TRBD2 aligns across 9 bases. Per the germline V gene, CDR1 is SGHRS and CDR2 is YFSETQ. V shed 3 bases and J 9 bases; nucleotides not matched to a gene: 7. The CDR3 sequence is 14 residues long. CDR3 bases: TGCGCCAGCAGCTATCTAGCGGGACGCGTTGAGCAGTTCTTC. Its protein is CASSYLAGRVEQFF.

The V and J genes are TRBV19 and TRBJ1-5; D may be TRBD1 (6 bases). Germline V lookup: CDR1 LNHDA, CDR2 SQIVND (reference sequence). V lost 4 bases, J lost 4 bases, and 17 bases lay in between. The length of the CDR3 is 16 residues. The DNA for the CDR3 is TGTGCCAGTAGTACTGGACAGCCACAGGAAAATCAGCCCCAGCATTTT. It codes for CASSTGQPQENQPQHF.

J is TRBJ1-1 and V is TRBV11-3, with a possible D match to TRBD1 (6 bases). Per germline, CDR1 SGHNT and CDR2 YENEEA. CDR3 length equals 13 residues. V dropped 2 bases and J dropped 7 bases, with 11 bases sitting between them. CDR3 DNA sequence: TGTGCCAGCAGCTTATCGACAGGCTATGAAGCTTTCTTT. This codes for CASSLSTGYEAFF.

The chain has TRBV6-5 and TRBJ1-4; D is possibly TRBD1 (5 bases). The CDR3 runs to 15 residues. V was pared by 2 bases and J by 0 bases, with 7 bases between. The germline V gene encodes CDR1 MNHEY and CDR2 SVGAGI. The CDR3 sequence is CASSYGGATNEKLFF. In DNA, the CDR3 is TGTGCCAGCAGTTACGGGGGGGCAACTAATGAAAAACTGTTTTTT.

The V and J genes are TRBV6-6 and TRBJ2-7; D not resolved. Trimming removed 0 bases from V and 6 bases from J, with 15 bases in between. There are 15 residues in the CDR3. Germline CDR1 and CDR2: MNHNY and SVGAGI (reference sequence). The CDR3 DNA follows: TGTGCCAGCAGTTACTCCGGCGAACGGCGGAGCGAGCAGTACTTC. It translates to CASSYSGERRSEQYF.

This clone came up once. This chain connects TRBV7-2 to TRBJ2-5; TRBD2 aligns across 7 bases. This CDR3 region has 17 residues. Per germline, CDR1 SGHTA and CDR2 FQGNSA. V lost 1 base and J lost 4; bases outside the gene matches: 12. The CDR3 region is CASSLGLGGLGRETQYF. The CDR3 DNA follows: TGTGCCAGCAGCTTAGGGTTGGGAGGACTAGGTAGAGAGACCCAGTACTTC.